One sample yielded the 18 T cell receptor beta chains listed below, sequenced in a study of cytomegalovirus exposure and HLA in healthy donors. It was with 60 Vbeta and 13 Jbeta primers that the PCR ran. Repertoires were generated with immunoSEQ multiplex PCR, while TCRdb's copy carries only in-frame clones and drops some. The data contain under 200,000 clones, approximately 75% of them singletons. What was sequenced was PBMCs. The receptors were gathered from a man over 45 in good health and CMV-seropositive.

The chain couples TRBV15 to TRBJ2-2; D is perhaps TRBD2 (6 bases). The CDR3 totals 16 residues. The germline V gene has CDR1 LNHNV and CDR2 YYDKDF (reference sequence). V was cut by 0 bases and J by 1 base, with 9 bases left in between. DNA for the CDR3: TGTGCCACCAGCAGAGATGACGGGGGGAACACCGGGGAGCTGTTTTTT. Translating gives CATSRDDGGNTGELFF.

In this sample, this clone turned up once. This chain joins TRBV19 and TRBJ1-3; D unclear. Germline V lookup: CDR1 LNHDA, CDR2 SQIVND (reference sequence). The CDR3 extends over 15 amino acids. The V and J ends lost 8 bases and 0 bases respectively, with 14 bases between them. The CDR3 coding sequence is TGTGCCAGTGACACTGGCCAGAACTCTGGAAACACCATATATTTT. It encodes CASDTGQNSGNTIYF.

DNA of the CDR3: TGTGCAAGTCGCTTAGCGAAGCTGGGACAGGCCTACACAGATACGCAGTATTTT. The encoded protein is CASRLAKLGQAYTDTQYF. The chain is built from TRBV12-2 and TRBJ2-3; TRBD1, the D gene given by the table, was not confirmed from the DNA. TRBV12-2 is labeled a pseudogene. The CDR3 covers 18 residues.

The DNA of the CDR3 is TGTGCCAGCTCACCATGGGGGGAAGAGCAGTACTTC. Translation: CASSPWGEEQYF. The V and J genes are TRBV18 and TRBJ2-7, with D perhaps matching TRBD2 (6 bases). Germline V gene sequence: CDR1 KGHSH, CDR2 LQKENI. Between the trimmed V and J ends, which lost 2 bases and 7 bases, there was a span of 9 bases. The CDR3 is 12 amino acids.

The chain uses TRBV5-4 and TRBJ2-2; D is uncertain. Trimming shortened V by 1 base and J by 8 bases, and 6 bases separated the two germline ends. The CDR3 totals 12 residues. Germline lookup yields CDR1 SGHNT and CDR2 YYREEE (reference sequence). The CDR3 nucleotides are TGTGCCAGCAGCTTGACTAATGGGGAGCTGTTTTTT. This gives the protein CASSLTNGELFF. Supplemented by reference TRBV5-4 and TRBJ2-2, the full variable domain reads ETGVTQSPTHLIKTRGQQVTLRCSSQSGHNTVSWYQQALGQGPQFIFQYYREEENGRGNFPPRFSGLQFPNYSSELNVNALELDDSALYLCASSLTNGELFFGEGSRLTVL.

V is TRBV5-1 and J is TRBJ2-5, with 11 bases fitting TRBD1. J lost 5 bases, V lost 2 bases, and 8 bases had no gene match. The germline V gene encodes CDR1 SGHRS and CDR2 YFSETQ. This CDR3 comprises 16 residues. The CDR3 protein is CASSLWTGGGGETQYF. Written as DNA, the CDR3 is TGCGCCAGCAGCTTATGGACAGGGGGCGGAGGTGAGACCCAGTACTTC. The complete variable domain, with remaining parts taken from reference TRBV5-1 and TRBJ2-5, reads KAGVTQTPRYLIKTRGQQVTLSCSPISGHRSVSWYQQTPGQGLQFLFEYFSETQRNKGNFPGRFSGRQFSNSRSEMNVSTLELGDSALYLCASSLWTGGGGETQYFGPGTRLLVL.

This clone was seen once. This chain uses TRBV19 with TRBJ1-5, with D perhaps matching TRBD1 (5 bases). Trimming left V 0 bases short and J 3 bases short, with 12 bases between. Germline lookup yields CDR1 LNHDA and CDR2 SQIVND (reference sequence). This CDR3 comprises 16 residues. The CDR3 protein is CASSIDLSTVNQPQHF. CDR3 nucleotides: TGTGCCAGTAGTATAGATCTATCGACAGTCAATCAGCCCCAGCATTTT.

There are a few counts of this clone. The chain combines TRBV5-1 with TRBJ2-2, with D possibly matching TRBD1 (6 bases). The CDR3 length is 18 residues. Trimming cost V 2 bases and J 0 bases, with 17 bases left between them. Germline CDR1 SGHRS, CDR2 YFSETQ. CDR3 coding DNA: TGCGCCAGCAGCTTTAGGGGACATCTCCGACCGAACACCGGGGAGCTGTTTTTT. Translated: CASSFRGHLRPNTGELFF.

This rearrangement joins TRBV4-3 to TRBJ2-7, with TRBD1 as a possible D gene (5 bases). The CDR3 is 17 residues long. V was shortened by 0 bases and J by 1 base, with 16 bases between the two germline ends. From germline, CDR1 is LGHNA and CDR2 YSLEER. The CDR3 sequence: CASSQDLARVGSYEQYF. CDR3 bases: TGCGCCAGCAGCCAAGATCTGGCCAGGGTGGGGTCCTACGAGCAGTACTTC.

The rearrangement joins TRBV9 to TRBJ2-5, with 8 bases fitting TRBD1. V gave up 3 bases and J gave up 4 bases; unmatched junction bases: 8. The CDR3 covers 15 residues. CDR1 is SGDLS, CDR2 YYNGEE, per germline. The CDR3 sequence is CASSAMTGVGETQYF. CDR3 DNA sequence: TGTGCCAGCAGCGCCATGACAGGGGTAGGAGAGACCCAGTACTTC.

The CDR3 DNA reads as TGCGCCAGCAGCCCGCCTTACCCTACCTACAATGAGCAGTTCTTC. Residues: CASSPPYPTYNEQFF. This chain connects TRBV5-1 to TRBJ2-1; D gene uncertain. Germline assignment: CDR1 SGHRS and CDR2 YFSETQ. V was pared by 4 bases and J by 2 bases, with 13 bases between. This CDR3 comprises 15 residues. The entire variable domain, with the rest obtained from reference TRBV5-1 and TRBJ2-1, is as follows: KAGVTQTPRYLIKTRGQQVTLSCSPISGHRSVSWYQQTPGQGLQFLFEYFSETQRNKGNFPGRFSGRQFSNSRSEMNVSTLELGDSALYLCASSPPYPTYNEQFFGPGTRLTVL.

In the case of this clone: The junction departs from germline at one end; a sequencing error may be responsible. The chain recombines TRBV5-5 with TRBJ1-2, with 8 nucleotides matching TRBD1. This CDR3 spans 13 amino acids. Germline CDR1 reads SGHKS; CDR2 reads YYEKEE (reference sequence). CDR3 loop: CASSSDRDYGYTF. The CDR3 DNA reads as TGTGCCAGCAGCTCGGACAGGGACTATGGTTACACCTTC.

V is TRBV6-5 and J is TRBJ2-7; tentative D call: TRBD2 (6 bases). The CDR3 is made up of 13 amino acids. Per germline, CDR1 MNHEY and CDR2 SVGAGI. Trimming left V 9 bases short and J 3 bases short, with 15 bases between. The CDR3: CASFSGTGYEQYF. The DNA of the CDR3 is TGTGCCAGTTTTTCGGGGACTGGCTACGAGCAGTACTTC.

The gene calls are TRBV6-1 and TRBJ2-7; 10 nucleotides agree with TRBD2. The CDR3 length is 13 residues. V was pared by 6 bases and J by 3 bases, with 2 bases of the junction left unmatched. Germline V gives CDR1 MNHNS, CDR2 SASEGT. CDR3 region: CASRRTSGYEQYF. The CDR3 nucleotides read TGTGCCAGCAGAAGGACTAGCGGCTACGAGCAGTACTTC.

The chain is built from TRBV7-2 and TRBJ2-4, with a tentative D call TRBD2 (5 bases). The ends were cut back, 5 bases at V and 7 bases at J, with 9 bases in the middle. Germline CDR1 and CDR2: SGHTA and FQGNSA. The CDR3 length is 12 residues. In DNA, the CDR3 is TGTGCCAGCAGCCGGCCGGGGAACATTCAGTACTTC. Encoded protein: CASSRPGNIQYF.

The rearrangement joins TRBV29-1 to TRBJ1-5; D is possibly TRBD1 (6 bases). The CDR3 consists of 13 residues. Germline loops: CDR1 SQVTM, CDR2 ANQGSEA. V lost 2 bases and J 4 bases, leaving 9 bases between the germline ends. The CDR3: CSVETGRNQPQHF. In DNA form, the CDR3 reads TGCAGCGTTGAAACAGGGCGAAATCAGCCCCAGCATTTT.

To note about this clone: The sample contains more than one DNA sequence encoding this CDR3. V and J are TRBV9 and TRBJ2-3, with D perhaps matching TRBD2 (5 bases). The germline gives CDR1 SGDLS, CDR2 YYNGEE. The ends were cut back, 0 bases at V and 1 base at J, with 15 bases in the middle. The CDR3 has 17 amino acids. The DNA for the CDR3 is TGTGCCAGCAGCGTAGGGGCCTCTCGGGGTCGCACAGATACGCAGTATTTT. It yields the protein CASSVGASRGRTDTQYF.

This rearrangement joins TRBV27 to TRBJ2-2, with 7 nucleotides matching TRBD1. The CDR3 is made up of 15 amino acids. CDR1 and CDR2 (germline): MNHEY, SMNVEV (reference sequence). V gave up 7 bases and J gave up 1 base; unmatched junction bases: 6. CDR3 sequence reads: CASTRTGLNTGELFF. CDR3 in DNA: TGTGCCAGCACCAGGACAGGATTGAACACCGGGGAGCTGTTTTTT.